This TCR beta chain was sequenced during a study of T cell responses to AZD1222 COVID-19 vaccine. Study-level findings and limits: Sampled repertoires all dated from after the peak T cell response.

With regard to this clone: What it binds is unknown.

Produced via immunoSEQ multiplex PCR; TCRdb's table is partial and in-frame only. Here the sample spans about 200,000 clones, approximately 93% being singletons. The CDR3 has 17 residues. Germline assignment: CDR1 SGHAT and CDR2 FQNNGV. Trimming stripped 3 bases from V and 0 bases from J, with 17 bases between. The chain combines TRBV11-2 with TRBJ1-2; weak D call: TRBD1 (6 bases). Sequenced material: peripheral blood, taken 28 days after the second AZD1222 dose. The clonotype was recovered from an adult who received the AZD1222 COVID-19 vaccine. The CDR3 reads CASSLTYRDPTNYGYTF. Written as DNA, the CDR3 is TGTGCCAGCAGCTTGACCTACAGGGACCCCACTAACTATGGCTACACCTTC.